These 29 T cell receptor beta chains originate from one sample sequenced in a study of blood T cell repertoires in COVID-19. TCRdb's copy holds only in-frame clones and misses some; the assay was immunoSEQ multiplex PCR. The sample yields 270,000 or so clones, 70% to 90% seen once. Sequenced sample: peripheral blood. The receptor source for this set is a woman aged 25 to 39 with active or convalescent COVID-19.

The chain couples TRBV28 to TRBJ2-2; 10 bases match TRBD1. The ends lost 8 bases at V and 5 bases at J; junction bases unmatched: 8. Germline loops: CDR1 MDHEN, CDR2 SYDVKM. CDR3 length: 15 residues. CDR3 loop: CASRRQGARTGELFF. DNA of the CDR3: TGTGCCAGCCGGAGACAGGGGGCGCGTACCGGGGAGCTGTTTTTT.

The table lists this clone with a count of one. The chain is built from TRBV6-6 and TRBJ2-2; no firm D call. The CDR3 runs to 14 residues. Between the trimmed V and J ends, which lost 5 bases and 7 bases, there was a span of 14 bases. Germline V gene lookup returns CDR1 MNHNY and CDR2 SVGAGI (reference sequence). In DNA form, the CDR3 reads TGTGCCAGCAGTCTACTACACTTGGGCGGGGAGCTGTTTTTT. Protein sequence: CASSLLHLGGELFF.

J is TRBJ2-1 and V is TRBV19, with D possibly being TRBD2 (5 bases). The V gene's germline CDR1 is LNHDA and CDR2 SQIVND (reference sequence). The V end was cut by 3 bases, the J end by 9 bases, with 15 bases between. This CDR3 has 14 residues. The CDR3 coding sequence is TGTGCCAGTAGTATCCTGTCGGGGATCAGTGAGCAGTTCTTC. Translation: CASSILSGISEQFF.

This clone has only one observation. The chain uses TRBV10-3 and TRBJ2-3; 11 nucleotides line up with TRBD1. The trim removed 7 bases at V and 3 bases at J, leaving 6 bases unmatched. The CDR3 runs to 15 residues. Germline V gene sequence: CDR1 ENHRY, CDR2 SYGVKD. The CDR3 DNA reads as TGTGCCATCACCAGGGACAGGGGGTCTACAGATACGCAGTATTTT. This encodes CAITRDRGSTDTQYF.

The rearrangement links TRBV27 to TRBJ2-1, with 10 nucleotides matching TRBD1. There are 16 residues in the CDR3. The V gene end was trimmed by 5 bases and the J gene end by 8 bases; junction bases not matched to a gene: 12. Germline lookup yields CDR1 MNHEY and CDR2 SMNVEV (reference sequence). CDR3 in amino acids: CASSPPPGQGGHEQFF. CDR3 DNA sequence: TGTGCCAGCAGTCCACCCCCTGGACAGGGGGGTCATGAGCAGTTCTTC.

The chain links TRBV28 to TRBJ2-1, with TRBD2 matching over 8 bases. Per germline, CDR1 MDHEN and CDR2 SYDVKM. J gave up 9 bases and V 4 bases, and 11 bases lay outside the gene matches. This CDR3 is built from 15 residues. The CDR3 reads CASSSRPGLVAEQFF. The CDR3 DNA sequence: TGTGCCAGCAGTTCCCGCCCGGGACTAGTTGCTGAGCAGTTCTTC.

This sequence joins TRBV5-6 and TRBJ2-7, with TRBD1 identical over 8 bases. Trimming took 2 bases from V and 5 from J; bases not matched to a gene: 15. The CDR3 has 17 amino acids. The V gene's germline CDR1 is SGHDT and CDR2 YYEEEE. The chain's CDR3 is CASSFLLGWTGNDEQYF. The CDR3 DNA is TGTGCCAGCAGCTTTCTTCTCGGTTGGACAGGGAACGACGAGCAGTACTTC. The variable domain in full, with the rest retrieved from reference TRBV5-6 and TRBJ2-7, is DAGVTQSPTHLIKTRGQQVTLRCSPKSGHDTVSWYQQALGQGPQFIFQYYEEEERQRGNFPDRFSGHQFPNYSSELNVNALLLGDSALYLCASSFLLGWTGNDEQYFGPGTRLTVT.

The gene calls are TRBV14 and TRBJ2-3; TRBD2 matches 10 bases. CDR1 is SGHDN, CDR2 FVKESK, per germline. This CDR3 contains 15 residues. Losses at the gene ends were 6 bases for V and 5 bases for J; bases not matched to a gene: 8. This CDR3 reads CASREAGGRQDTQYF. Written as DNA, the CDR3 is TGTGCCAGCAGGGAAGCGGGGGGGCGACAAGATACGCAGTATTTT. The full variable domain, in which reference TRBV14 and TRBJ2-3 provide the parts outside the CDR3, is EAGVTQFPSHSVIEKGQTVTLRCDPISGHDNLYWYRRVMGKEIKFLLHFVKESKQDESGMPNNRFLAERTGGTYSTLKVQPAELEDSGVYFCASREAGGRQDTQYFGPGTRLTVL.

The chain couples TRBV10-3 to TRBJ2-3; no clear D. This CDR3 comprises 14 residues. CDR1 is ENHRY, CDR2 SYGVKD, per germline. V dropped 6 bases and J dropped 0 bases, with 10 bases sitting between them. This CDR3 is CAIRGQVSTDTQYF. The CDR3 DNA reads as TGTGCCATCAGAGGCCAGGTGAGCACAGATACGCAGTATTTT.

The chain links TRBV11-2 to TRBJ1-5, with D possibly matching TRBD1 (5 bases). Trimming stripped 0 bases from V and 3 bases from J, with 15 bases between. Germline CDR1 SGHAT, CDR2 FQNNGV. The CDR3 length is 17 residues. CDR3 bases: TGTGCCAGCAGCTTAGATTCGGTGGGGCAGAACAATCAGCCCCAGCATTTT. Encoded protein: CASSLDSVGQNNQPQHF. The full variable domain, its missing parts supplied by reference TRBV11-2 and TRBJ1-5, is EAGVAQSPRYKIIEKRQSVAFWCNPISGHATLYWYQQILGQGPKLLIQFQNNGVVDDSQLPKDRFSAERLKGVDSTLKIQPAKLEDSAVYLCASSLDSVGQNNQPQHFGDGTRLSIL.

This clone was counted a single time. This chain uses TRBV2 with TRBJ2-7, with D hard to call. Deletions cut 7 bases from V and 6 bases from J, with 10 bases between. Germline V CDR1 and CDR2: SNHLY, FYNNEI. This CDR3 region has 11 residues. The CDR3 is CASTSRVEQYF. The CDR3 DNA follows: TGTGCCAGCACTTCCCGGGTCGAGCAGTACTTC.

In DNA form, the CDR3 reads TGTGCCAGCAGCCCCGAGGTAAGGGGCTACACCTTC. It is translated as CASSPEVRGYTF. This chain joins TRBV7-3 and TRBJ1-2; D unresolved. The CDR3 sequence is 12 residues long. V lost 5 bases to trimming and J lost 8 bases, with 12 bases between them. From germline, CDR1 is SGHTA and CDR2 FQGTGA. Combining the CDR3 with reference TRBV7-3 and TRBJ1-2 gives the whole variable domain GAGVSQTPSNKVTEKGKYVELRCDPISGHTALYWYRQSLGQGPEFLIYFQGTGAADDSGLPNDRFFAVRPEGSVSTLKIQRTERGDSAVYLCASSPEVRGYTFGSGTRLTVV.

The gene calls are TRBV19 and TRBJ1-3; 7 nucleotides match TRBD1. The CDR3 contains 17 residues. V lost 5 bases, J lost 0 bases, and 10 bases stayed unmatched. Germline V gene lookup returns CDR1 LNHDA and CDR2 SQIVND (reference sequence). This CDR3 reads CASSVLTGASSGNTIYF. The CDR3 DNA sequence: TGTGCCAGTAGTGTGCTCACAGGGGCTTCCTCTGGAAACACCATATATTTT.

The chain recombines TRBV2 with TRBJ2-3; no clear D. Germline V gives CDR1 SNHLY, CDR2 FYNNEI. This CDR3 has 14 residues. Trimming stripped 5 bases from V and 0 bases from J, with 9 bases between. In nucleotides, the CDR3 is TGTGCCAGCAGTCCGACCGGGAGCACAGATACGCAGTATTTT. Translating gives CASSPTGSTDTQYF.

Here the CDR3 reads CASRRTGGVNQPQHF. DNA for the CDR3: TGTGCCAGTAGAAGGACAGGGGGAGTTAATCAGCCCCAGCATTTT. The chain couples TRBV19 to TRBJ1-5; 10 nucleotides agree with TRBD1. Germline V gene lookup returns CDR1 LNHDA and CDR2 SQIVND (reference sequence). Trimming at V came to 6 bases and at J to 4 bases, leaving 6 bases not matched to a gene. This CDR3 spans 15 amino acids. Filled out from reference TRBV19 and TRBJ1-5, the complete variable domain reads DGGITQSPKYLFRKEGQNVTLSCEQNLNHDAMYWYRQDPGQGLRLIYYSQIVNDFQKGDIAEGYSVSREKKESFPLTVTSAQKNPTAFYLCASRRTGGVNQPQHFGDGTRLSIL.

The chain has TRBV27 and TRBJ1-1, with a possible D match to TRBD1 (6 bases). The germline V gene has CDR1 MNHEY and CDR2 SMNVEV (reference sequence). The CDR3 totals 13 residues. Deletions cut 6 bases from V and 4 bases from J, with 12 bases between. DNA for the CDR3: TGTGCCAGCAGCTGGGTGGGGGCCACTGAAGCTTTCTTT. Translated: CASSWVGATEAFF.

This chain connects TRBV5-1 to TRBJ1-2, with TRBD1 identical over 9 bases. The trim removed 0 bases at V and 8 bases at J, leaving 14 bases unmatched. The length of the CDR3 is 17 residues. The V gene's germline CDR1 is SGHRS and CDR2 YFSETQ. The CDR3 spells CASSLGETGTGIRGYTF. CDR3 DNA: TGCGCCAGCAGCTTGGGCGAAACCGGGACAGGGATCCGGGGCTACACCTTC. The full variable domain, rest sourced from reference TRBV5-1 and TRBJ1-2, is KAGVTQTPRYLIKTRGQQVTLSCSPISGHRSVSWYQQTPGQGLQFLFEYFSETQRNKGNFPGRFSGRQFSNSRSEMNVSTLELGDSALYLCASSLGETGTGIRGYTFGSGTRLTVV.

In nucleotides, the CDR3 is TGTGCCAGCAGGGACAACCCCCGGCGGCCCCAGCATTTT. Amino acid sequence: CASRDNPRRPQHF. The V gene is TRBV6-5, the J gene TRBJ1-5, with TRBD1 as a possible D gene (5 bases). This CDR3 comprises 13 residues. Trimming left V 6 bases short and J 9 bases short, with 15 bases between. Germline V gene lookup returns CDR1 MNHEY and CDR2 SVGAGI.

CDR3 in amino acids: CASSRTGGYGYTF. CDR3 DNA: TGTGCCAGCAGCCGGACAGGGGGGTATGGCTACACCTTC. The genes are TRBV28 and TRBJ1-2; 10 nucleotides agree with TRBD1. Losses at the gene ends were 6 bases for V and 5 bases for J; bases not matched to a gene: 3. Germline lookup yields CDR1 MDHEN and CDR2 SYDVKM. CDR3 length: 13 residues.

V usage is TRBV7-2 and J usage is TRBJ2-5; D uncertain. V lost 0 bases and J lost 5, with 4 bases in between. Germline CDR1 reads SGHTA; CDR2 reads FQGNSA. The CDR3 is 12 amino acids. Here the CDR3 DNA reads TGTGCCAGCAGCTTAGCGTCGGAGACCCAGTACTTC. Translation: CASSLASETQYF.

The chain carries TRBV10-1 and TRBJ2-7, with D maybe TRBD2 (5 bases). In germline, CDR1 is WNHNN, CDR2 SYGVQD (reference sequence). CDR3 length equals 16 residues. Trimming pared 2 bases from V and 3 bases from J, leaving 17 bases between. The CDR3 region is CASSEGMGVRIYEQYF. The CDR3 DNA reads TGCGCCAGCAGTGAGGGGATGGGAGTGCGGATCTACGAGCAGTACTTC.

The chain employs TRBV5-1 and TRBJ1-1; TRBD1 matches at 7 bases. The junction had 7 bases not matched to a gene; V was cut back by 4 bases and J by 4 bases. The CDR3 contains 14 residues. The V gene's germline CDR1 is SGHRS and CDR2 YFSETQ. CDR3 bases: TGCGCCAGCAGCGGAACAGGGGTGGCCACTGAAGCTTTCTTT. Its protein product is CASSGTGVATEAFF.

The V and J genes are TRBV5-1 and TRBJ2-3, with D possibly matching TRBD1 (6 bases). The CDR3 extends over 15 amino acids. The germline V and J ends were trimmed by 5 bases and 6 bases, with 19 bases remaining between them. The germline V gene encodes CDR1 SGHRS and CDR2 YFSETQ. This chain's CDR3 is CASSIQGPRADTQYF. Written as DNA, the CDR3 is TGCGCCAGCAGTATACAGGGACCGCGGGCCGATACGCAGTATTTT.

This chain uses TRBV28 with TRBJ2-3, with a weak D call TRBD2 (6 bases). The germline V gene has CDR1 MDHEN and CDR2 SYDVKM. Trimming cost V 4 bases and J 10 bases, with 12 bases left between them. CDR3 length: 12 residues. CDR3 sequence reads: CASSSGRRAQYF. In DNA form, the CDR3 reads TGTGCCAGCAGTTCTGGAAGGAGGGCGCAGTATTTT.

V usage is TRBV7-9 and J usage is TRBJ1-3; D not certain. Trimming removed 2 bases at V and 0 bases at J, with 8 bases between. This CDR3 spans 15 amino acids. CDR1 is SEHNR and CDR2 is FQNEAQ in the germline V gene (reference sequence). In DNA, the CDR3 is TGTGCCAGCAGCTTACCCCAGGTCTCTGGAAACACCATATATTTT. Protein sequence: CASSLPQVSGNTIYF.

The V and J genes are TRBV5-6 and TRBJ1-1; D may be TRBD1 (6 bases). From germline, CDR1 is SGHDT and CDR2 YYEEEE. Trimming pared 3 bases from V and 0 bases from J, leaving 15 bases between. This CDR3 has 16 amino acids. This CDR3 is CASSSQGSYMNTEAFF. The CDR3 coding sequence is TGTGCCAGCAGCTCCCAGGGGTCGTACATGAACACTGAAGCTTTCTTT.

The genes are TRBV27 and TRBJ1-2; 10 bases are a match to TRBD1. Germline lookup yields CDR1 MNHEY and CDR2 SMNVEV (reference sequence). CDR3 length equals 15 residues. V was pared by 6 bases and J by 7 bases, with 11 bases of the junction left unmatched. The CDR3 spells CASSRWTGGGSGYTF. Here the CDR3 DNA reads TGTGCCAGCAGCCGATGGACAGGGGGAGGTAGTGGCTACACCTTC.

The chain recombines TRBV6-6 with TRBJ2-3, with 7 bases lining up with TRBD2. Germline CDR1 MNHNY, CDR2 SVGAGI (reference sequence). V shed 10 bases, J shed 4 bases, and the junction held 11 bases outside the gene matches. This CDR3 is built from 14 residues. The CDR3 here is CAISGLSHSDTQYF. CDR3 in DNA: TGTGCCATCTCGGGACTATCACACTCAGATACGCAGTATTTT.

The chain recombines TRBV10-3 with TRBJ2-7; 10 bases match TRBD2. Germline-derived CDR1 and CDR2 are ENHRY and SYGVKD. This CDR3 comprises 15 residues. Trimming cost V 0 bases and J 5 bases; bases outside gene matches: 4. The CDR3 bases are TGTGCCATCAGTGAGTCTTTAGCGGGGGGCCACGAGCAGTACTTC. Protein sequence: CAISESLAGGHEQYF.